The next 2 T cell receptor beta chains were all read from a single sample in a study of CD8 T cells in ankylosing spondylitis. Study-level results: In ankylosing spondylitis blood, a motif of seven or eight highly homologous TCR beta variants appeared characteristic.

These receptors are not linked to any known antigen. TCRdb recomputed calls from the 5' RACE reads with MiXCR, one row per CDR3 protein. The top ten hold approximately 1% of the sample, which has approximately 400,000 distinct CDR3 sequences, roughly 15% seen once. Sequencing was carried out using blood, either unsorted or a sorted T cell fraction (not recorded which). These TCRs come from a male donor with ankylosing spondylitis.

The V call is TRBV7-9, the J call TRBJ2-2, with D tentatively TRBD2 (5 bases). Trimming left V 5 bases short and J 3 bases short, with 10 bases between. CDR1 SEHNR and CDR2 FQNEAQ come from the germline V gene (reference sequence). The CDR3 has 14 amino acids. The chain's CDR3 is CASSATTDTGELFF. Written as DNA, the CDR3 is TGTGCCAGCAGCGCGACTACCGACACCGGGGAGCTGTTTTTT.

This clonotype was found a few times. The CDR3 bases are TGTGCCAGCAGCTTAGAGCTAGCGGGCGGTGAGCAGTTCTTC. Protein: CASSLELAGGEQFF. This chain joins TRBV7-2 and TRBJ2-1, with 8 bases aligning to TRBD2. This CDR3 comprises 14 residues. CDR1 and CDR2 (germline): SGHTA, FQGNSA. Trimming took 1 base from V and 9 from J; bases not matched to a gene: 5.